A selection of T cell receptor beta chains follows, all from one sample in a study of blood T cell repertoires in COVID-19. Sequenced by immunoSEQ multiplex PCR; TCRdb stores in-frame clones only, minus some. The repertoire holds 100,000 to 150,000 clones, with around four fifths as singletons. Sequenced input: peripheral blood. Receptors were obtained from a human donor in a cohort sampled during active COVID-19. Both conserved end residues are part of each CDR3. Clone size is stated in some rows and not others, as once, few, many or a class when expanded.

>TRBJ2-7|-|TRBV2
CASSDDILYEQYF
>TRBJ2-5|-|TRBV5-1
CASSFASGGETQYF
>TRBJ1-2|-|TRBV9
CASSVGQVNYGYTF
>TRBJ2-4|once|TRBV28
CASSIGQGIQYF
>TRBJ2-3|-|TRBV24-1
CATSEYSGTGAPDTQYF
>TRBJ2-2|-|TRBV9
CASSVASGGAWELFF
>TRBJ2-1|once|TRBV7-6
CASSRAGSSSYNEQFF
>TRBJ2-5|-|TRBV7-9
CASSLFIAGSRETQYF
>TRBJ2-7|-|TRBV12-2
CARRLGGGDGVEQYF
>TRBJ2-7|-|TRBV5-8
CASSRDRAAYEQYF
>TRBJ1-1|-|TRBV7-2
CASSQGGQTEAFF
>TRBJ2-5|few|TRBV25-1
CASSVGAVETQYF
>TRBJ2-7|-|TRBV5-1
CASSPDSTSYEQYF
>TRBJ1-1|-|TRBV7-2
CASSFPVNTEAFF
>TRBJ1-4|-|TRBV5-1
CASSLRYRAGATNEKLFF
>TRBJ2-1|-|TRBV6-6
CASSPRAGSYNEQFF
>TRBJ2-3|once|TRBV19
CASRSRLAGVTDTQYF
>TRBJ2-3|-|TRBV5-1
CASSAGTGGVYTQYF
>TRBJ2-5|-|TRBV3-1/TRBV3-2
CASSQRGLAGGRWETQYF
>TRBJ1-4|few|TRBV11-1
CASSADSPNEKLFF
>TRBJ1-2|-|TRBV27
CASSLRAGGGYTF
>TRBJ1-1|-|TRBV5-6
CASSSRGQGALEAFF
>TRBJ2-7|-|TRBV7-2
CASSVVEGAEQYF
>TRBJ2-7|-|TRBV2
CAQGQGLEQYF
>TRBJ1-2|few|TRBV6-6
CASSFSGWSGYTF
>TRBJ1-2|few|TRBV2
CASSEFRDSPNGDNYGYTF
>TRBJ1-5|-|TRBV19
CASSKEGQGAQPQHF
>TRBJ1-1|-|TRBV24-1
CATRARGGVNTEAFF
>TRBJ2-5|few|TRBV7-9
CASSPRGTEKETQYF
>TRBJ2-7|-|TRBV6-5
CASRTRWRGLDEQYF
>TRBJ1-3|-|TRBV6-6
CASSYAAAGNTIYF
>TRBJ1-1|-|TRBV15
CATSRDQVRSEAFF
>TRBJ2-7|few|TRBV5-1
CASSLVGPASEQYF
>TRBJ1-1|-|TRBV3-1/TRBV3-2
CASSSPGLLNTEAFF
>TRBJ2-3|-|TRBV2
CASSEERGAGDTQYF